The 15 T cell receptor beta chains in this list originate from one sample, sequenced in a study of control samples from healthy donors and cancer patients. Only in-frame clones appear in the TCRdb table, and some are missing; sequencing was by immunoSEQ multiplex PCR. The sample holds 130,000 or so clones, around 90% seen once. The sequencing sample was made of blood. Receptors were obtained from a man aged 50 or older in good health.

The rearrangement joins TRBV5-6 to TRBJ1-1, with D uncertain. CDR1 and CDR2 from the germline V gene are SGHDT and YYEEEE. This CDR3 spans 13 amino acids. V lost 4 bases to trimming and J lost 6 bases, with 13 bases between them. DNA for the CDR3: TGTGCCAGCAGCCATACAGTATCGGCTGAAGCTTTCTTT. Translating gives CASSHTVSAEAFF. Full variable domain (remainder filled in from reference TRBV5-6 and TRBJ1-1): DAGVTQSPTHLIKTRGQQVTLRCSPKSGHDTVSWYQQALGQGPQFIFQYYEEEERQRGNFPDRFSGHQFPNYSSELNVNALLLGDSALYLCASSHTVSAEAFFGQGTRLTVV.

The V gene is TRBV19, the J gene TRBJ1-1, with TRBD1 matching 9 bases. CDR3 length: 16 amino acids. From germline, CDR1 is LNHDA and CDR2 SQIVND (reference sequence). J was trimmed by 4 bases and V by 3 bases; bases with no gene match: 9. The CDR3 loop reads CASSIEGTGLSTEAFF. CDR3 sequence (DNA): TGTGCCAGTAGTATCGAGGGGACAGGGTTGAGCACTGAAGCTTTCTTT. Full variable domain (missing parts from reference TRBV19 and TRBJ1-1): DGGITQSPKYLFRKEGQNVTLSCEQNLNHDAMYWYRQDPGQGLRLIYYSQIVNDFQKGDIAEGYSVSREKKESFPLTVTSAQKNPTAFYLCASSIEGTGLSTEAFFGQGTRLTVV.

This chain connects TRBV9 to TRBJ2-3, with D perhaps TRBD2 (6 bases). The V gene lost 3 bases and the J gene lost 6 bases, with 17 bases spanning the gap. CDR3 length: 15 residues. Germline CDR1 is SGDLS and CDR2 is YYNGEE. The chain's CDR3 is CASSAHWGEWDTQYF. The CDR3, as DNA: TGTGCCAGCAGCGCCCATTGGGGGGAATGGGATACGCAGTATTTT.

The genes are TRBV7-2 and TRBJ1-3; D is undetermined. The germline V gene encodes CDR1 SGHTA and CDR2 FQGNSA. There are 13 residues in the CDR3. V lost 1 base and J lost 2, with 3 bases in between. The CDR3 spells CASSLVAGNTIYF. The CDR3 coding sequence is TGTGCCAGCAGCTTAGTGGCTGGAAACACCATATATTTT. Filled out from reference TRBV7-2 and TRBJ1-3, the complete variable domain reads GAGVSQSPSNKVTEKGKDVELRCDPISGHTALYWYRQSLGQGLEFLIYFQGNSAPDKSGLPSDRFSAERTGGSVSTLTIQRTQQEDSAVYLCASSLVAGNTIYFGEGSWLTVV.

V is TRBV6-5 and J is TRBJ1-1; D unresolved. CDR1 is MNHEY and CDR2 is SVGAGI in the germline V gene. V was clipped by 4 bases and J by 2 bases, with 11 bases between them. The CDR3 has 14 residues. DNA for the CDR3: TGTGCCAGCAGTTTCTCGGACTCAAACACTGAAGCTTTCTTT. Its protein product is CASSFSDSNTEAFF.

CDR3 in amino acids: CASSELAGGQVLPDTQYF. In DNA, the CDR3 is TGTGCCAGCAGCGAACTAGCGGGGGGGCAGGTTCTCCCAGATACGCAGTATTTT. The rearrangement joins TRBV11-2 to TRBJ2-3, with 13 bases lining up with TRBD2. Trimming removed 5 bases from V and 4 bases from J; junction bases left unmatched: 12. The CDR3 is 18 amino acids. Germline V gives CDR1 SGHAT, CDR2 FQNNGV.

The chain is built from TRBV5-1 and TRBJ2-7; 10 bases agree with TRBD2. The CDR3 loop spans 15 amino acids. Germline CDR1 and CDR2: SGHRS and YFSETQ. Trimming cost V 1 base and J 2 bases; bases outside gene matches: 3. CDR3 loop: CASSLTSGETYEQYF. The CDR3, as DNA: TGCGCCAGCAGCTTGACTAGCGGGGAAACCTACGAGCAGTACTTC.

The chain couples TRBV23-1 to TRBJ1-2; 7 nucleotides align to TRBD1. TRBV23-1 is filed as an ORF, its function uncertain. The CDR3 runs 15 residues. V shed 4 bases and J 4 bases; nucleotides not matched to a gene: 9. The CDR3 region has the DNA TGCGCCAGCAGTCGCCACAGGGGTAAGAGCTATGGCTACACCTTC. As protein: CASSRHRGKSYGYTF.

DNA for the CDR3: TGTGCCAGTAATCGTGAGGCCTATAATTCACCCCTCCACTTT. Protein sequence: CASNREAYNSPLHF. The chain recombines TRBV19 with TRBJ1-6; no definite D call. V lost 7 bases and J lost 2, with 9 bases in between. The germline CDR1 and CDR2 sequences are LNHDA and SQIVND (reference sequence). This CDR3 contains 14 residues.

This chain joins TRBV10-3 and TRBJ2-3, with a tentative D call TRBD1 (6 bases). Germline V gives CDR1 ENHRY, CDR2 SYGVKD. The length of the CDR3 is 18 residues. The V and J ends lost 2 bases and 0 bases respectively, with 18 bases between them. The CDR3 sequence is CAISETSTGRGSTDTQYF. For the CDR3, the DNA is TGTGCCATCAGTGAGACTTCAACAGGGCGAGGTAGCACAGATACGCAGTATTTT.

V gene TRBV25-1 combines with J gene TRBJ1-6, with a tentative D call TRBD1 (6 bases). CDR1 is MGHDK and CDR2 is SYGVNS in the germline V gene. The CDR3 is 17 residues long. V was cut by 4 bases and J by 0 bases, with 13 bases left in between. The CDR3 spells CASSGPDRSSYNSPLHF. In DNA form, the CDR3 reads TGTGCCAGCAGTGGCCCTGACAGGAGCTCCTATAATTCACCCCTCCACTTT.

The chain combines TRBV20-1 with TRBJ2-5; possibly TRBD2 for D (6 bases). There are 13 residues in the CDR3. CDR1 DFQATT and CDR2 SNEGSKA come from the germline V gene (reference sequence). Trimming took 3 bases from V and 3 from J, leaving 11 bases between them. CDR3 sequence (DNA): TGCAGTGCTAGTCCTCCGGGGGAAGAGACCCAGTACTTC. It yields the protein CSASPPGEETQYF.

The V and J genes are TRBV6-5 and TRBJ2-1, with 12 nucleotides matching TRBD1. This CDR3 is 15 amino acids long. Losses at the gene ends were 7 bases for V and 7 bases for J; bases not matched to a gene: 8. Germline V gives CDR1 MNHEY, CDR2 SVGAGI. The CDR3 protein is CASTFGTGGGNEQFF. Written as DNA, the CDR3 is TGTGCCAGCACTTTCGGGACAGGGGGCGGAAATGAGCAGTTCTTC.

The DNA for the CDR3 is TGTGCCAGCAGTTCGAGCTCCTACGAGCAGTACTTC. Its protein is CASSSSSYEQYF. The rearrangement uses TRBV27 and TRBJ2-7, with D unclear. The CDR3 is 12 amino acids. Trimming took 4 bases from V and 0 from J, leaving 4 bases between them. Germline V gene lookup returns CDR1 MNHEY and CDR2 SMNVEV (reference sequence).

The chain is built from TRBV5-1 and TRBJ1-3; a weak D match, TRBD1 (6 bases). CDR1 SGHRS and CDR2 YFSETQ come from the germline V gene. V lost 0 bases, J lost 0 bases, and 10 bases lay in between. The CDR3 covers 16 residues. The CDR3 loop is CASSLGQGNSGNTIYF. CDR3 nucleotide sequence: TGCGCCAGCAGCTTGGGCCAGGGGAACTCTGGAAACACCATATATTTT.